This T cell receptor (beta chain) was found in a study of blood T cell repertoires in COVID-19. Some clones are missing from TCRdb's copy, which holds only in-frame ones; the method was immunoSEQ multiplex PCR. The top ten clones hold about 0.64% of a sample with 200,000 to 300,000 clones, 88% of them seen once. Germline V gives CDR1 SGHTA, CDR2 FQGTGA. This CDR3 has 15 residues. After removal of 4 bases from V and 2 bases from J, the junction contained 5 bases not matched to a gene. The specimen sequenced was peripheral blood. The TCR sequence derives from a human donor in a cohort sampled during active COVID-19. The gene calls are TRBV7-3 and TRBJ2-1, with 7 bases matching TRBD2. Written as DNA, the CDR3 is TGTGCCAGCAGCTGGGCGGGAGACCCCTACAATGAGCAGTTCTTC. Amino acids: CASSWAGDPYNEQFF. The variable domain in full, completed from reference TRBV7-3 and TRBJ2-1, reads GAGVSQTPSNKVTEKGKYVELRCDPISGHTALYWYRQSLGQGPEFLIYFQGTGAADDSGLPNDRFFAVRPEGSVSTLKIQRTERGDSAVYLCASSWAGDPYNEQFFGPGTRLTVL.